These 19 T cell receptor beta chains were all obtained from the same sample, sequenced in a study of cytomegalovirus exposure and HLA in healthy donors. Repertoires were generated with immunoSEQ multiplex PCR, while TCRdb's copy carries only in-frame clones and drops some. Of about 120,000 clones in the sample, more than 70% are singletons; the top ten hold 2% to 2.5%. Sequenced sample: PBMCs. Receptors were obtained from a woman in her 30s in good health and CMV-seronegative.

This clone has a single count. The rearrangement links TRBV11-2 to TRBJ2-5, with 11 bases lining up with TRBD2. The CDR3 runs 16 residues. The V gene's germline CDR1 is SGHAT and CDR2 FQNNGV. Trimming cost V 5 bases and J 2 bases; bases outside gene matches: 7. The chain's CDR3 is CASSTGTSGAQETQYF. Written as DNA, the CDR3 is TGTGCCAGCAGCACCGGGACTAGCGGAGCTCAAGAGACCCAGTACTTC.

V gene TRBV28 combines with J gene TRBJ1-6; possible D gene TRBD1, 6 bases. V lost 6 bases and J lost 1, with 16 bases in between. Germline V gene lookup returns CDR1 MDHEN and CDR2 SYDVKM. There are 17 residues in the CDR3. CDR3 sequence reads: CASSTRGAGSYNSPLHF. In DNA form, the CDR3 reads TGTGCCAGCAGCACACGGGGGGCGGGGTCCTATAATTCACCCCTCCACTTT.

The CDR3 DNA follows: TGTGCCAGCAGTGTGGACAGAGGGGCCAATGAGCAGTTCTTC. Its translation: CASSVDRGANEQFF. The rearrangement uses TRBV2 and TRBJ2-1; TRBD1 might be the D (6 bases). There are 14 residues in the CDR3. The germline CDR1 and CDR2 sequences are SNHLY and FYNNEI. V lost 4 bases and J 6 bases, leaving 13 bases between the germline ends.

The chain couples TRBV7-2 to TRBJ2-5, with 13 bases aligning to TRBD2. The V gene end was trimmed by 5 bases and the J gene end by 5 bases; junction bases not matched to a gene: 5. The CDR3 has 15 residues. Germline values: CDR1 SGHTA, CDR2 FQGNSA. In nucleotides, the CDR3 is TGTGCCAGCAGCCCCTTGACTAGCGGGGGGGAGACCCAGTACTTC. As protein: CASSPLTSGGETQYF.

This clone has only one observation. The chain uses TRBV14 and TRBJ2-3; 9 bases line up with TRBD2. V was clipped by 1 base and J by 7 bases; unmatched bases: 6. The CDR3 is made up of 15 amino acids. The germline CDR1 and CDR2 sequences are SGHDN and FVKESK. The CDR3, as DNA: TGTGCCAGCAGCCAAGGGGTAGCGGGGGTCAATACGCAGTATTTT. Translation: CASSQGVAGVNTQYF.

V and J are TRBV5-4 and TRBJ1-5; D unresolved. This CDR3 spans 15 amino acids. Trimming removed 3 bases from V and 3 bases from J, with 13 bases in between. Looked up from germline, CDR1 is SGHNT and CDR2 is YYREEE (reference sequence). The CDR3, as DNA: TGTGCCAGCAGCTCCTTCTTTAGCGTCAATCAGCCCCAGCATTTT. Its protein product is CASSSFFSVNQPQHF.

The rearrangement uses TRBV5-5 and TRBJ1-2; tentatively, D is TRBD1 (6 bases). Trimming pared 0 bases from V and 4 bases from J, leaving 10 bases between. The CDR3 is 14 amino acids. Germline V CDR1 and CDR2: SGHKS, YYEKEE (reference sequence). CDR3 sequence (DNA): TGTGCCAGCAGCTTGGTTACAGGGCTCTATGGCTACACCTTC. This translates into CASSLVTGLYGYTF.

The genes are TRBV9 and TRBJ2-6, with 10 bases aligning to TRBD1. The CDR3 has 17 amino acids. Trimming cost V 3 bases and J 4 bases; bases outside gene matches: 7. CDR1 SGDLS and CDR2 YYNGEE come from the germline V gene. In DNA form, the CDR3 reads TGTGCCAGCAGCGGAGGACAGGGGGTAGTGGGGGCCAACGTCCTGACTTTC. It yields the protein CASSGGQGVVGANVLTF.

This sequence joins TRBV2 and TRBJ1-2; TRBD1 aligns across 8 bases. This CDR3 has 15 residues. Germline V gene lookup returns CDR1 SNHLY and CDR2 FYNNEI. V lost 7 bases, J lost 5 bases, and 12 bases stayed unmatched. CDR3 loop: CASILRDRQSYGYTF. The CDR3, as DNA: TGTGCCAGCATCCTACGGGACAGGCAATCTTATGGCTACACCTTC.

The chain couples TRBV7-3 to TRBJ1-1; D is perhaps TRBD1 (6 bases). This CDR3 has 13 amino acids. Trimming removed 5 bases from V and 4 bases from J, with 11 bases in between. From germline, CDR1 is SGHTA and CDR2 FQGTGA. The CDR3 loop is CASSQGYGTEAFF. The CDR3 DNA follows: TGTGCCAGCAGCCAGGGGTACGGCACTGAAGCTTTCTTT.

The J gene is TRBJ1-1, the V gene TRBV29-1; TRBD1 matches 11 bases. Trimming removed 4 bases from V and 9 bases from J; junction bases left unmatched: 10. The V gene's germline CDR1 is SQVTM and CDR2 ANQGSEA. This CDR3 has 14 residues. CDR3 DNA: TGCAGCGTTGCAGGGGGACAGGGGGTATGGAAAGCTTTCTTT. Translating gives CSVAGGQGVWKAFF.

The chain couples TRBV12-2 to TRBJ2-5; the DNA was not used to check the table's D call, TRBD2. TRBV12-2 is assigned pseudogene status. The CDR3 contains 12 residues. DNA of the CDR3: TGTGCAAGTCGCTTAGCGCGGGTGTCCCAGTACTTC. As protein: CASRLARVSQYF.

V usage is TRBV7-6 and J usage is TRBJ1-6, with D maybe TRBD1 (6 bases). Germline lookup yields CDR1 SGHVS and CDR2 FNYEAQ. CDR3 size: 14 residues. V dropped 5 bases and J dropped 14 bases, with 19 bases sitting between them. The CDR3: CASSPSGGGPSLHF. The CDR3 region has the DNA TGTGCCAGCAGCCCCTCGGGGGGGGGCCCTTCCCTCCACTTT.

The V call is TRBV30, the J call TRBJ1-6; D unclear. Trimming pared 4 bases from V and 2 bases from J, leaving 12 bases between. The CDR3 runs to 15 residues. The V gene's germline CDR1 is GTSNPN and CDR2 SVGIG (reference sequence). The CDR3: CAWNGVTPYNSPLHF. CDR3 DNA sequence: TGTGCCTGGAATGGAGTGACTCCCTATAATTCACCCCTCCACTTT.

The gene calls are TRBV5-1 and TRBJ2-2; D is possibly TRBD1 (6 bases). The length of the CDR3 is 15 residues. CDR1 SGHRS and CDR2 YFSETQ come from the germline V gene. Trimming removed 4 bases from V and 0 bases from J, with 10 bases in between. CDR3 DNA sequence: TGCGCCAGCAGCCCCAGGGGTGCGAACACCGGGGAGCTGTTTTTT. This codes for CASSPRGANTGELFF.

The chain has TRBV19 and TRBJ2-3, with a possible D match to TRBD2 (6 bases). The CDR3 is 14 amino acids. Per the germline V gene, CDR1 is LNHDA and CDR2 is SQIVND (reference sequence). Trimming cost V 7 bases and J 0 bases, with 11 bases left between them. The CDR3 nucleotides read TGTGCCAGTAAGGAGGGGCCTAGCACAGATACGCAGTATTTT. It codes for CASKEGPSTDTQYF.

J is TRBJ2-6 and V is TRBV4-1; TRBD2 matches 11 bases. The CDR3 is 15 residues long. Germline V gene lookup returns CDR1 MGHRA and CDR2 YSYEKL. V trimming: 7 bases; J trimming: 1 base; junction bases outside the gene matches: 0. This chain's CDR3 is CASTSGGSGANVLTF. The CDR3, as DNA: TGCGCCAGCACTAGCGGGGGGTCTGGGGCCAACGTCCTGACTTTC.

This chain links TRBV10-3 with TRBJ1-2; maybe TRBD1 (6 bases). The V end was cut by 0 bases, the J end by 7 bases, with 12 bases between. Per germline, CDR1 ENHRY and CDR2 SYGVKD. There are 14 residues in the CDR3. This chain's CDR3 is CAISESNRVAGYTF. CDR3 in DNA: TGTGCCATCAGTGAGTCGAACAGGGTCGCTGGCTACACCTTC.

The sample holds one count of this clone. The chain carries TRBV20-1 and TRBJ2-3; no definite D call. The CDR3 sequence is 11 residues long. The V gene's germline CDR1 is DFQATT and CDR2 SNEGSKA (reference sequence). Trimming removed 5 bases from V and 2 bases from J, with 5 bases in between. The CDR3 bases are TGCAGTGCTCCTGTCACAGATACGCAGTATTTT. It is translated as CSAPVTDTQYF.